These 11 T cell receptor beta chains were sequenced from one sample in a study of cytomegalovirus exposure and HLA in healthy donors. Vbeta (60) and Jbeta (13) primers were used in the PCR. The method was immunoSEQ multiplex PCR; TCRdb's version includes in-frame clones alone and lacks a portion of them. The sample has 95,000 to 150,000 clones; 75% to 85% are singletons. The sample comprised PBMCs. The receptors originated from a man in his forties or fifties in good health and CMV-seronegative.

This chain uses TRBV7-7 with TRBJ1-1, with unresolved D. V was trimmed by 2 bases and J by 1 base, leaving 5 bases between them. CDR1 SSHAT and CDR2 FNYEAQ come from the germline V gene (reference sequence). This CDR3 has 13 residues. This CDR3 reads CASSLSENTEAFF. The CDR3 coding sequence is TGTGCCAGCAGCTTATCAGAGAACACTGAAGCTTTCTTT.

This clone is a singleton in its sample. The chain uses TRBV6-5 and TRBJ2-3, with a possible D match to TRBD2 (6 bases). The V gene lost 6 bases and the J gene lost 0 bases, with 10 bases spanning the gap. Germline V gives CDR1 MNHEY, CDR2 SVGAGI. This CDR3 contains 14 residues. In DNA, the CDR3 is TGTGCCAGCAGGGCGGGGCATAGCACAGATACGCAGTATTTT. Amino acids: CASRAGHSTDTQYF.

The chain recombines TRBV7-2 with TRBJ2-5, with D possibly matching TRBD1 (6 bases). Trimming removed 5 bases from V and 3 bases from J, with 10 bases in between. The CDR3 totals 13 residues. The germline V gene encodes CDR1 SGHTA and CDR2 FQGNSA. The DNA of the CDR3 is TGTGCCAGCAGCCTCAGACAGGAAGAGACCCAGTACTTC. It encodes CASSLRQEETQYF.

The gene calls are TRBV27 and TRBJ1-3, with D maybe TRBD1 (5 bases). CDR3 size: 14 residues. Germline CDR1 and CDR2: MNHEY and SMNVEV (reference sequence). V lost 6 bases, J lost 0 bases, and 9 bases lay in between. Here the CDR3 DNA reads TGTGCCAGCAGGAGGACAAGCTCTGGAAACACCATATATTTT. The encoded protein is CASRRTSSGNTIYF.

This sequence joins TRBV2 and TRBJ1-2, with a tentative D call TRBD1 (5 bases). Trimming cost V 11 bases and J 6 bases, with 22 bases left between them. Germline V gives CDR1 SNHLY, CDR2 FYNNEI. The CDR3 has 14 residues. The CDR3 loop is CAGIRERSGDGYTF. CDR3 sequence (DNA): TGTGCCGGGATCAGGGAACGCTCGGGAGATGGCTACACCTTC.

Comment on this clone: Other DNA sequences of this sample code for an identical CDR3. CDR3 nucleotides: TGCGCCAGCAGCTCGACTAGCGGGGGGGCTGGGGAGCTGTTTTTT. This encodes CASSSTSGGAGELFF. The rearrangement uses TRBV5-1 and TRBJ2-2; 14 nucleotides line up with TRBD2. V lost 3 bases to trimming and J lost 8 bases; unmatched junction nucleotides: 3. Germline CDR1 is SGHRS and CDR2 is YFSETQ. The CDR3 is 15 residues long. Complete variable domain (other parts from reference TRBV5-1 and TRBJ2-2): KAGVTQTPRYLIKTRGQQVTLSCSPISGHRSVSWYQQTPGQGLQFLFEYFSETQRNKGNFPGRFSGRQFSNSRSEMNVSTLELGDSALYLCASSSTSGGAGELFFGEGSRLTVL.

This clone was counted a few times. The CDR3 coding sequence is TGTGCCAGCAGGAGGGGGGACAGGGGCGAAAAACTGTTTTTT. It is translated as CASRRGDRGEKLFF. V usage is TRBV2 and J usage is TRBJ1-4; 10 nucleotides match TRBD1. Trimming cost V 6 bases and J 8 bases; bases outside gene matches: 6. Germline CDR1 reads SNHLY; CDR2 reads FYNNEI. There are 14 residues in the CDR3.

The chain carries TRBV27 and TRBJ2-2; D unresolved. The CDR3 extends over 11 amino acids. Trimming took 5 bases from V and 5 from J, leaving 3 bases between them. Germline V gene data show CDR1 as MNHEY and CDR2 as SMNVEV (reference sequence). The chain's CDR3 is CASSLTGELFF. The DNA of the CDR3 is TGTGCCAGCAGTCTAACCGGGGAGCTGTTTTTT.

The rearrangement links TRBV30 to TRBJ1-2; 12 positions match TRBD1. The CDR3 spans 15 residues. J gave up 2 bases and V 1 base, and 2 bases lay outside the gene matches. Germline V CDR1 and CDR2: GTSNPN, SVGIG (reference sequence). CDR3 coding DNA: TGTGCCTGGAGTGACGGGACAGGGGGCAACTATGGCTACACCTTC. Its protein is CAWSDGTGGNYGYTF.

The chain carries TRBV18 and TRBJ1-2, with 11 bases that match TRBD1. Germline CDR1 and CDR2: KGHSH and LQKENI. The CDR3 contains 16 residues. With 0 bases clipped from V and 7 bases from J, the junction kept 7 bases outside the gene matches. Here the CDR3 reads CASSPPSGQGAGGYTF. The DNA of the CDR3 is TGTGCCAGCTCACCACCCTCCGGACAGGGGGCCGGTGGCTACACCTTC.

The chain combines TRBV4-2 with TRBJ2-5, with D perhaps matching TRBD2 (5 bases). CDR1 LGHNA and CDR2 YNFKEQ come from the germline V gene. The CDR3 covers 15 residues. Trimming left V 5 bases short and J 11 bases short, with 24 bases between. The chain's CDR3 is CASSERLGLLPGQYF. The CDR3, as DNA: TGTGCCAGCAGCGAGAGGCTAGGACTTCTGCCCGGGCAGTACTTC.